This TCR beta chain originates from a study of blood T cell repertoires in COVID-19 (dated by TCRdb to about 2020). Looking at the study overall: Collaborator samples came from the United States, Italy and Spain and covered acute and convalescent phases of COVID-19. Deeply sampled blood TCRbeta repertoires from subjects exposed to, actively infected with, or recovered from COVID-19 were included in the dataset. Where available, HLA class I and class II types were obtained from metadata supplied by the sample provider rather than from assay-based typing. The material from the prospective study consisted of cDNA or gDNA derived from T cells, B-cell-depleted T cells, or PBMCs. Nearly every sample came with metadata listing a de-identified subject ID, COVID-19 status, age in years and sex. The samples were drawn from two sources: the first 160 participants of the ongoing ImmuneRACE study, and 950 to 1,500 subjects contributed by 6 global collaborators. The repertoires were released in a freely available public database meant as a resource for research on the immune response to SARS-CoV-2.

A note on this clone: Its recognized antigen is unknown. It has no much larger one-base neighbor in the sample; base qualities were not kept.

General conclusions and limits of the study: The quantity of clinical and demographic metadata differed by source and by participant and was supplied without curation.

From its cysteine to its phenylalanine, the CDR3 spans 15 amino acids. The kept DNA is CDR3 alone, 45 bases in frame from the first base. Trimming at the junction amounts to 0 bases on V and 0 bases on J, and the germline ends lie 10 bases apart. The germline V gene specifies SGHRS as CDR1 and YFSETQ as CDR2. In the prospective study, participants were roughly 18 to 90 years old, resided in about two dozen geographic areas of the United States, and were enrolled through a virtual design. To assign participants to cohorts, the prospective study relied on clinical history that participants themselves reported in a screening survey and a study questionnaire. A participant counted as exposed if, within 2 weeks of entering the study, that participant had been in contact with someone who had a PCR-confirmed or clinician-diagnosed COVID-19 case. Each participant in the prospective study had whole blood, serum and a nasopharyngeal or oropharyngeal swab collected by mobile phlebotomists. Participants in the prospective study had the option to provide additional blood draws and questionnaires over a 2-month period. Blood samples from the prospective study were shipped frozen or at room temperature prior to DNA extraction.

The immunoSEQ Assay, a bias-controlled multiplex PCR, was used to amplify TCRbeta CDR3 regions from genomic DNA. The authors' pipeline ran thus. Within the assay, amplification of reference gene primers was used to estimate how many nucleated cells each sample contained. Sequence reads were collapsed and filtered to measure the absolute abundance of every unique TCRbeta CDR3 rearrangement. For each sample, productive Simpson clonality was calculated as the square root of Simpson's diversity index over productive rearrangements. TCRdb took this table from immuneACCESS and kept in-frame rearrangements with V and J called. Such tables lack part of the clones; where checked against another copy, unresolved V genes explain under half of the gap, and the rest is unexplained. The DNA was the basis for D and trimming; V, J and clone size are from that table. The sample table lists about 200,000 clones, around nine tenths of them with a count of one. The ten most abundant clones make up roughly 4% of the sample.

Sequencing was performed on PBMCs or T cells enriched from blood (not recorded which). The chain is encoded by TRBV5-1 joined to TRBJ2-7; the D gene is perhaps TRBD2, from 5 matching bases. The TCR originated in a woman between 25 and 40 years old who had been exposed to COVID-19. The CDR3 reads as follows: CASSLAPGYSYEQYF. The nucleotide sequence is TGCGCCAGCAGCTTGGCCCCGGGGTACTCCTACGAGCAGTACTTC.